This paragraph reports one TCR beta chain. Its specificity is unknown. The authors amplified TCR beta CDR3 from genomic DNA using two-round multiplex PCR. First-round PCR employed TRBV- and TRBJ-specific primers for each gene. TCRdb fed the multiplex PCR reads into MiXCR, producing one record per CDR3 protein. The sample lists 12,000 or so distinct CDR3 sequences; just over 35% were seen once. Investigators drew around 6 milliliters of peripheral blood at each of two time points. The data are from a study of prognosis after radiotherapy for stage I lung cancer. CDR3 length: 16 amino acids. Trimming took off 5 bases at V and 6 bases at J, with 20 bases between the two ends. General observations from the study: As reported, TRBV and TRBJ gene usage differed between patients who had metastases and those who did not.

The source of this sequence is a donor older than 45 with non-small cell lung cancer. This chain uses TRBV12-3 or TRBV12-4 with TRBJ2-1; D is possibly TRBD2 (6 bases). Sequenced material: PBMCs, taken before or after stereotactic body radiation therapy (not recorded which). This CDR3 reads CASSTTTSSFSNEQFF. Written as DNA, the CDR3 is TGTGCCAGCAGTACCACCACTAGCAGCTTCTCCAATGAGCAGTTCTTC.